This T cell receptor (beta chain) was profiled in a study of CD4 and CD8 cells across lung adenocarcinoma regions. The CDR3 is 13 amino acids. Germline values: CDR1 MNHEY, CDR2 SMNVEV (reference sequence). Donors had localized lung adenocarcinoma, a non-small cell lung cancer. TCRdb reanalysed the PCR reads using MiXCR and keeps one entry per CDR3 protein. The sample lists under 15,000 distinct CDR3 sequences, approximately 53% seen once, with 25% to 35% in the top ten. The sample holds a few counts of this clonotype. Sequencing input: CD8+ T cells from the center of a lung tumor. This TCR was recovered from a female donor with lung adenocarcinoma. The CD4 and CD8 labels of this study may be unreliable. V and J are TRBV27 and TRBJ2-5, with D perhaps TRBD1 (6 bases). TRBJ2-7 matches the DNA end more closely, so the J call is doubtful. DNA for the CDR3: TGTGCCAGCAGCCCCTGGGGGCACTACGAGCAGTACTTC. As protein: CASSPWGHYEQYF.